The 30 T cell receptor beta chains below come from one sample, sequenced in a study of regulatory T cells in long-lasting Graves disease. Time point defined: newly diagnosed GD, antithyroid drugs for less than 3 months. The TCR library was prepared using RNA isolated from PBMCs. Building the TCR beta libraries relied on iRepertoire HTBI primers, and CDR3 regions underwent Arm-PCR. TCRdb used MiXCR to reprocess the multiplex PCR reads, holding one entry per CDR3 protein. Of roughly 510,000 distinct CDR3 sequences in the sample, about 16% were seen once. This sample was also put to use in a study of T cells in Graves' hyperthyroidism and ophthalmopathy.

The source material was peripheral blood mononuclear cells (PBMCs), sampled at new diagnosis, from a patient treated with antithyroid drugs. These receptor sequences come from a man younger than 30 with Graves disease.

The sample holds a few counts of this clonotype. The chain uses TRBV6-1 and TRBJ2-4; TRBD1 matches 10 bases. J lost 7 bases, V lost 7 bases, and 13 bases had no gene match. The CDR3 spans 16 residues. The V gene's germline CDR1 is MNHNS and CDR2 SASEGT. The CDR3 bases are TGTGCCAGCACCACCCGGAGACAGGGGGCAGGGAACATTCAGTACTTC. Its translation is CASTTRRQGAGNIQYF.

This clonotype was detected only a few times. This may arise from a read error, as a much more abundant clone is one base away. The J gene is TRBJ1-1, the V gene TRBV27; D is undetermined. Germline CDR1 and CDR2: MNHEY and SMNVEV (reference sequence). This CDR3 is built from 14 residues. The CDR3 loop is CASSSPAKNTEASF. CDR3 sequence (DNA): TGTGCCAGCAGTTCCCCCGCCAAGAACACTGAAGCTTCCTTT.

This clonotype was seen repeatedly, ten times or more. CDR3 in DNA: TGTGCCTGGAGTGCCCCCGGCGGACCCTACGAGCAGTACTTC. Residues: CAWSAPGGPYEQYF. The chain joins TRBV30 to TRBJ2-7; no reliable D call. Per the germline V gene, CDR1 is GTSNPN and CDR2 is SVGIG (reference sequence). This CDR3 has 14 residues. Trimming stripped 1 base from V and 2 bases from J, with 12 bases between.

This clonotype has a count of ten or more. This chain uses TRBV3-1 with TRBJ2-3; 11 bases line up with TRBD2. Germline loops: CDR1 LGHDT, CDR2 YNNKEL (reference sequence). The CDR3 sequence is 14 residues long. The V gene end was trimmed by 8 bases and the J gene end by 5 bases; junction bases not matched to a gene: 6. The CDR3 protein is CASELAGVGDTQYF. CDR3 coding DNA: TGTGCCAGCGAACTAGCGGGAGTGGGAGATACGCAGTATTTT.

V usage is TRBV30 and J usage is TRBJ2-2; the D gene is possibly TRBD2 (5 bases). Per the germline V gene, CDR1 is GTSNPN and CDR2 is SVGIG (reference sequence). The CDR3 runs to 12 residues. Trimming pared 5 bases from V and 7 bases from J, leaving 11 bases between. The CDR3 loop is CAWGRWVGELFF. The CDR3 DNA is TGTGCCTGGGGGAGATGGGTCGGGGAGCTGTTTTTT. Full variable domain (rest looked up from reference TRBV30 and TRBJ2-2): SQTIHQWPATLVQPVGSPLSLECTVEGTSNPNLYWYRQAAGRGLQLLFYSVGIGQISSEVPQNLSASRPQDRQFILSSKKLLLSDSGFYLCAWGRWVGELFFGEGSRLTVL.

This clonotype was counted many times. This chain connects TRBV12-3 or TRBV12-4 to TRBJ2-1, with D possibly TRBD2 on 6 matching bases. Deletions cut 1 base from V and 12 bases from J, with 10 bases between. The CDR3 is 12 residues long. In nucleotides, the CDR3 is TGTGCCAGCAGTTTAGAGTGGACTATGCAGTTCTTC. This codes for CASSLEWTMQFF.

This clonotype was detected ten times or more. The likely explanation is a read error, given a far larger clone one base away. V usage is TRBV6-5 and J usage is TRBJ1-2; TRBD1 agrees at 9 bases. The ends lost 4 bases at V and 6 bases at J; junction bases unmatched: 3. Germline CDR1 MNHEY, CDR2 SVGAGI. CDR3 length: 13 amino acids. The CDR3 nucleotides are TGTGCCAGCAGTTTCTGGGACAGGGATGGCTACACCTTC. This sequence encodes CASSFWDRDGYTF.

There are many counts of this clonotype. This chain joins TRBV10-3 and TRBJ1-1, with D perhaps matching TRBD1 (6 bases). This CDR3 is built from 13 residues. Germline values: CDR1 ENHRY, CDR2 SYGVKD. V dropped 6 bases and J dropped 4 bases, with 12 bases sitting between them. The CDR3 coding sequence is TGTGCCATCAGACAGGGTTTTGGCACTGAAGCTTTCTTT. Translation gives CAIRQGFGTEAFF.

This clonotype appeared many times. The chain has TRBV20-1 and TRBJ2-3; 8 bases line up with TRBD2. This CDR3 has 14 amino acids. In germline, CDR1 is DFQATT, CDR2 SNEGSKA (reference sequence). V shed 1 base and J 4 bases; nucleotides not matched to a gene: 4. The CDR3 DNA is TGCAGTGCTAGAGCGGGAGGGCCAGCAGATACGCAGTATTTT. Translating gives CSARAGGPADTQYF.

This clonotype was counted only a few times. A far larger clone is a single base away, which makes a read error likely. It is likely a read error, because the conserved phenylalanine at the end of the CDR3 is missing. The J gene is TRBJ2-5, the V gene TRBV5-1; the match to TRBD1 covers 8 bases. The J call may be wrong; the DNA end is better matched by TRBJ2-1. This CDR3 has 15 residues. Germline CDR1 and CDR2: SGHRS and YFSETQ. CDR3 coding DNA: TGCGCCAGCAGCTTAACAAACAGGGGGTCTATTGAGCAGTTCCTC. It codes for CASSLTNRGSIEQFL.

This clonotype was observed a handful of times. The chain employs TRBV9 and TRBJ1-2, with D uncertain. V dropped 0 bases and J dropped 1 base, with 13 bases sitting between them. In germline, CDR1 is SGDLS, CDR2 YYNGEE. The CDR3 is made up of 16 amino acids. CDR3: CASSVGIRDYNYGYTF. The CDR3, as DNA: TGTGCCAGCAGCGTAGGTATCCGTGATTATAACTATGGCTACACCTTC.

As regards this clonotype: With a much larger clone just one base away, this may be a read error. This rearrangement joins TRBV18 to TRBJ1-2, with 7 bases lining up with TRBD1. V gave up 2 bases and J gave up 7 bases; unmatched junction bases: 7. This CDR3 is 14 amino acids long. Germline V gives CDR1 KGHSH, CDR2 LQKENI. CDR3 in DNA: TGTGCCAGCTCACCAACGGGACAGAGGTTTGGCTACACCTTC. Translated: CASSPTGQRFGYTF.

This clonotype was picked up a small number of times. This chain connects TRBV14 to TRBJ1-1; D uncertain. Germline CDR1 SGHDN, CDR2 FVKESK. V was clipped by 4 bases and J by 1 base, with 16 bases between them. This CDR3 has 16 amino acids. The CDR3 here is CASSPQTGSPNTEAFF. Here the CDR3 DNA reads TGTGCCAGCAGCCCCCAAACCGGCAGTCCGAACACTGAAGCTTTCTTT.

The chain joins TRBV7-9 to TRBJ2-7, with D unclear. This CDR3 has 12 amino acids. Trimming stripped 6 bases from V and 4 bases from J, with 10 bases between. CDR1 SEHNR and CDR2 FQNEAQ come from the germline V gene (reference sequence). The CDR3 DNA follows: TGTGCCAGCAGTGAATTCGTGTACGAGCAGTACTTC. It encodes CASSEFVYEQYF.

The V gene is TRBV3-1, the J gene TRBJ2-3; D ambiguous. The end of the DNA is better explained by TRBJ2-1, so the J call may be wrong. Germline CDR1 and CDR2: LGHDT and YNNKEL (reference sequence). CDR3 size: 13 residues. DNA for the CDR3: TGTGCCAGCAGCCAGGGCCCCATGACGGAGCAGTTCTTC. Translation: CASSQGPMTEQFF.

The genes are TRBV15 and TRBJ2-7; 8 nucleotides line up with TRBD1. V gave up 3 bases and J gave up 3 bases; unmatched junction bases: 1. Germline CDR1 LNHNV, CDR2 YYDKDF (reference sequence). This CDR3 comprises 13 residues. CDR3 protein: CATSRDRDYEQYF. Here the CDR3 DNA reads TGTGCCACCAGCAGGGACAGGGACTACGAGCAGTACTTC.

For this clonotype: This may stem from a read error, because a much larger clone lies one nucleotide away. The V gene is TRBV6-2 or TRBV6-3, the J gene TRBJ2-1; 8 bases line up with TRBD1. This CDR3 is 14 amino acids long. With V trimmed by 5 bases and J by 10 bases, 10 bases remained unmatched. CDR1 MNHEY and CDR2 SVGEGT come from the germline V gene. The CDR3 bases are TGTGCCAGCAGTATCGGACAGGGCTCCTACGAGCAGTTCTTC. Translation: CASSIGQGSYEQFF.

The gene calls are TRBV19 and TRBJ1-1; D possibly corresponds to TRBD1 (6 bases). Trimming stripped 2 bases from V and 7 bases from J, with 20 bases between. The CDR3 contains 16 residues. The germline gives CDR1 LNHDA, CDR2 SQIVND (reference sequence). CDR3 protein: CASSIHSGAASREAFF. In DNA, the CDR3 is TGTGCCAGTAGTATACACTCAGGGGCCGCCAGCCGTGAAGCTTTCTTT. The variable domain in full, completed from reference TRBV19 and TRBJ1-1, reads DGGITQSPKYLFRKEGQNVTLSCEQNLNHDAMYWYRQDPGQGLRLIYYSQIVNDFQKGDIAEGYSVSREKKESFPLTVTSAQKNPTAFYLCASSIHSGAASREAFFGQGTRLTVV.

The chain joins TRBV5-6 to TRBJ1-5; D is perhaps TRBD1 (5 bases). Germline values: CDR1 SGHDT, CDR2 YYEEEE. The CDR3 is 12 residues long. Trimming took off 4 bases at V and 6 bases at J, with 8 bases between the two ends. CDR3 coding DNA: TGTGCCAGCAGCAGGGGTCCTCAGCCCCAGCATTTT. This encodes CASSRGPQPQHF.

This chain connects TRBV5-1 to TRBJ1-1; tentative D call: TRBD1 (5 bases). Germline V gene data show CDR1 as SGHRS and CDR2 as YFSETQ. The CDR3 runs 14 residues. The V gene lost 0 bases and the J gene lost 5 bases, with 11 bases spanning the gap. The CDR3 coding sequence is TGCGCCAGCAGCTTGGACGGGGGTGCGACTGAAGCTTTCTTT. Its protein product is CASSLDGGATEAFF.

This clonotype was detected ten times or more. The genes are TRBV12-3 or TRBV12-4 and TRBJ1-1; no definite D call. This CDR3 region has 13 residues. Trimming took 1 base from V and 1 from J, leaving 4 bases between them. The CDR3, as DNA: TGTGCCAGCAGTTTAGGAGAGAACACTGAAGCTTTCTTT. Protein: CASSLGENTEAFF.

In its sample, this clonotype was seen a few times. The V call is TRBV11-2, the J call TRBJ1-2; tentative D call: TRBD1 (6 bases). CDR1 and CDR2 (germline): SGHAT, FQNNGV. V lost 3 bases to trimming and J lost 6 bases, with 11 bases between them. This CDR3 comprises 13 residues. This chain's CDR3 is CASSFPGADGYTF. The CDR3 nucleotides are TGTGCCAGCAGCTTCCCAGGGGCCGATGGCTACACCTTC.

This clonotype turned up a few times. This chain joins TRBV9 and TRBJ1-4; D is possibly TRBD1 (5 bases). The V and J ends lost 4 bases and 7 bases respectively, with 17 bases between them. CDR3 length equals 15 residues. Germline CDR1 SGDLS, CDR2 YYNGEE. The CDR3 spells CASSPDPLRGEKLFF. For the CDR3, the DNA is TGTGCCAGCAGCCCGGACCCTTTGAGGGGTGAAAAACTGTTTTTT. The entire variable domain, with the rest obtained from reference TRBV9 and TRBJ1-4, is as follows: DSGVTQTPKHLITATGQRVTLRCSPRSGDLSVYWYQQSLDQGLQFLIQYYNGEERAKGNILERFSAQQFPDLHSELNLSSLELGDSALYFCASSPDPLRGEKLFFGSGTQLSVL.

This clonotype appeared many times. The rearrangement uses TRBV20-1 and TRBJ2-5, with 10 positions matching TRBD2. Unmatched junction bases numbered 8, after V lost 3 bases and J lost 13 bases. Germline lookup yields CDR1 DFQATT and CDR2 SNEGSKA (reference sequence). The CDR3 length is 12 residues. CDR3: CSASTSGAWVYF. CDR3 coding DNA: TGCAGTGCTAGTACTAGCGGGGCCTGGGTGTACTTC.

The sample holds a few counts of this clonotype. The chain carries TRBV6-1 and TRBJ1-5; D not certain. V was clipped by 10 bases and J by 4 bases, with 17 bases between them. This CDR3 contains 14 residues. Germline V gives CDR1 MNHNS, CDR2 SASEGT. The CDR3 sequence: CATNRGSFNQPQHF. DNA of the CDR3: TGTGCCACCAACCGTGGGTCATTTAATCAGCCCCAGCATTTT.

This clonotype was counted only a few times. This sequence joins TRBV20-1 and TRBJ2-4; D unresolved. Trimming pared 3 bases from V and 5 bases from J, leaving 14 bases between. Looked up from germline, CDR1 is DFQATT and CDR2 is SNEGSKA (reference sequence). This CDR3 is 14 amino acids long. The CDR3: CSASPVTAENIQYF. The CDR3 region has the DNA TGCAGTGCTAGCCCTGTTACAGCTGAAAACATTCAGTACTTC.

The CDR3 DNA reads as TGTGCCAGCAGATCGGACAGCACAGATACGCAGTATTTT. Amino acids: CASRSDSTDTQYF. The J gene is TRBJ2-3, the V gene TRBV6-1, with D unresolved. Germline V CDR1 and CDR2: MNHNS, SASEGT. The CDR3 covers 13 residues. V lost 6 bases and J lost 0, with 7 bases in between.

CDR3 bases: TGTGCCAGTAGTATAACAGGGTCTAGGGAGCAGTTCTTC. Translating it yields CASSITGSREQFF. The chain carries TRBV19 and TRBJ2-1; D is possibly TRBD1 (6 bases). V shed 2 bases and J shed 10 bases, with 12 bases lying between them. Looked up from germline, CDR1 is LNHDA and CDR2 is SQIVND (reference sequence). The CDR3 totals 13 residues.

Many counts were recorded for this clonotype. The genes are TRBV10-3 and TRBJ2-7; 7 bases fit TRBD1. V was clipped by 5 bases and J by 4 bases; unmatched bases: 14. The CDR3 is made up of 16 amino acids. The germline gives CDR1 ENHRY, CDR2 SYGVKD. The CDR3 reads CAISFETGLAEYEQYF. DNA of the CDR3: TGTGCCATCAGTTTTGAGACAGGGTTGGCCGAGTACGAGCAGTACTTC.

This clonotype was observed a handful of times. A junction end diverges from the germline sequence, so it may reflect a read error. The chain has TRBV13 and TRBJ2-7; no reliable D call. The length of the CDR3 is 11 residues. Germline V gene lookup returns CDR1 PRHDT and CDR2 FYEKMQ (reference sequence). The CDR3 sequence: CANSLGYEQYF. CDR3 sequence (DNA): TGTGCCAACAGCTTAGGTTACGAGCAGTACTTC. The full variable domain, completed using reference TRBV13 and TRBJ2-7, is AAGVIQSPRHLIKEKRETATLKCYPIPRHDTVYWYQQGPGQDPQFLISFYEKMQSDKGSIPDRFSAQQFSDYHSELNMSSLELGDSALYFCANSLGYEQYFGPGTRLTVT.